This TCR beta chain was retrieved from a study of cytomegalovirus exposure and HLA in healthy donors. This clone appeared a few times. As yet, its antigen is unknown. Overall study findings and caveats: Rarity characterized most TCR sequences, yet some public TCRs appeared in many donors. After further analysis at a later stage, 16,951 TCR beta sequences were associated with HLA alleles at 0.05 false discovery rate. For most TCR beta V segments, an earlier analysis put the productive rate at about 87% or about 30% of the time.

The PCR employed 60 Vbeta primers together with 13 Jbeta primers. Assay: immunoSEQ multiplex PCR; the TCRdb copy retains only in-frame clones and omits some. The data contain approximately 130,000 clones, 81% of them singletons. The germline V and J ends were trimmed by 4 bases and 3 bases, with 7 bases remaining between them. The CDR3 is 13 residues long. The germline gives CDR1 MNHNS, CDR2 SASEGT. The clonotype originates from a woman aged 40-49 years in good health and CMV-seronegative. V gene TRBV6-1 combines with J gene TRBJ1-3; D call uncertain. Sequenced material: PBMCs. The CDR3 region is CASSGAGGNTIYF. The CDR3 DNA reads TGTGCCAGCAGTGGGGCAGGTGGAAACACCATATATTTT.